A single sample is the source of the 27 T cell receptor beta chains below, sequenced in a study of response to subunit inactivated influenza vaccine. Via MiXCR, TCRdb re-called the RT-PCR reads, giving one row per CDR3 protein. The sample shows just under 550,000 distinct CDR3 sequences, roughly 25% of them seen only once. These records were also assigned to another study, of T cells expressing NK-cell markers. In that study: As the method of synthesis, 5'RACE template switching with UMIs yielded TCR beta cDNA.

The sample consisted of CD4+ T cells sorted from PBMCs, taken 11 to 12 days after vaccination. The receptors derive from a man over 45 who received an inactivated influenza vaccine.

This clonotype turned up a few times. The chain combines TRBV7-6 with TRBJ1-2; D not resolved. V lost 1 base to trimming and J lost 1 base, with 10 bases between them. CDR3 length: 15 amino acids. The germline CDR1 and CDR2 sequences are SGHVS and FNYEAQ. The CDR3 DNA follows: TGTGCCAGCAGCTTAGAGCTCGGGAATAACTATGGCTACACCTTC. As protein: CASSLELGNNYGYTF.

This chain links TRBV6-1 with TRBJ1-5, with D possibly being TRBD1 (6 bases). Trimming pared 7 bases from V and 12 bases from J, leaving 19 bases between. CDR1 is MNHNS and CDR2 is SASEGT in the germline V gene. CDR3 length: 13 amino acids. CDR3 nucleotide sequence: TGTGCCAGCACTGAGAGCGGGGGGCGAGTCCAGCATTTT. The encoded protein is CASTESGGRVQHF.

V usage is TRBV20-1 and J usage is TRBJ2-2, with D possibly matching TRBD2 (5 bases). The germline gives CDR1 DFQATT, CDR2 SNEGSKA (reference sequence). The CDR3 has 16 residues. V was trimmed by 3 bases and J by 1 base, leaving 15 bases between them. As DNA, the CDR3 is TGCAGTGCTAGGGGAGTATCGAGCCTGAACACCGGGGAGCTGTTTTTT. Translating it yields CSARGVSSLNTGELFF.

This clonotype was seen only a few times. CDR3 loop: CASSEGLDGNEQFF. The DNA for the CDR3 is TGTGCCAGCAGTGAGGGGTTGGACGGCAATGAGCAGTTCTTC. This chain links TRBV6-1 with TRBJ2-1; no reliable D call. CDR1 is MNHNS and CDR2 is SASEGT in the germline V gene. The CDR3 spans 14 residues. V lost 3 bases and J lost 6, with 12 bases in between.

The chain combines TRBV29-1 with TRBJ2-7, with no clear D. Germline V gene data show CDR1 as SQVTM and CDR2 as ANQGSEA. Trimming took off 5 bases at V and 0 bases at J, with 14 bases between the two ends. The CDR3 has 14 residues. CDR3: CSVTYTVSSYEQYF. Here the CDR3 DNA reads TGCAGCGTTACCTACACGGTGAGCTCCTACGAGCAGTACTTC.

This clonotype was detected only a few times. This chain's CDR3 is CASSQDPTGSYNEQFF. For the CDR3, the DNA is TGCGCCAGCAGCCAAGATCCCACAGGGTCCTACAATGAGCAGTTCTTC. The chain is built from TRBV4-1 and TRBJ2-1; possible D gene TRBD1, 6 bases. Germline CDR1 is MGHRA and CDR2 is YSYEKL. This CDR3 region has 16 residues. Deletions cut 0 bases from V and 1 base from J, with 10 bases between.

The V and J genes are TRBV5-1 and TRBJ1-2, with D maybe TRBD1 (5 bases). V lost 4 bases and J 6 bases, leaving 13 bases between the germline ends. The CDR3 consists of 13 residues. Per germline, CDR1 SGHRS and CDR2 YFSETQ. CDR3 sequence reads: CASSDVGADGYTF. The CDR3 DNA reads as TGCGCCAGCAGCGATGTAGGGGCGGATGGCTACACCTTC.

The chain combines TRBV3-1 with TRBJ2-5; D unresolved. Trimming stripped 4 bases from V and 2 bases from J, with 11 bases between. The germline CDR1 and CDR2 sequences are LGHDT and YNNKEL (reference sequence). The CDR3 is made up of 14 amino acids. The DNA for the CDR3 is TGTGCCAGCAGCCGAACGACGATTCAAGAGACCCAGTACTTC. It encodes CASSRTTIQETQYF.

The V call is TRBV7-6, the J call TRBJ2-3; 8 nucleotides match TRBD1. CDR3 length: 16 amino acids. Germline-derived CDR1 and CDR2 are SGHVS and FNYEAQ. The V gene end was trimmed by 0 bases and the J gene end by 5 bases; junction bases not matched to a gene: 7. The CDR3 region is CASSLAGRGRGDTQYF. The CDR3 DNA reads TGTGCCAGCAGCTTAGCGGGCAGGGGGCGCGGAGATACGCAGTATTTT.

This clonotype occurred a few times. The chain links TRBV7-2 to TRBJ1-2, with TRBD1 matching over 9 bases. Germline CDR1 is SGHTA and CDR2 is FQGNSA. Trimming removed 5 bases from V and 1 base from J; junction bases left unmatched: 5. The CDR3 extends over 15 amino acids. DNA for the CDR3: TGTGCCAGCAGCGCCGGGACAGGGTTTAACTATGGCTACACCTTC. Its translation is CASSAGTGFNYGYTF.

This clonotype was counted only a few times. The V and J genes are TRBV20-1 and TRBJ1-2, with a weak D call TRBD1 (5 bases). V gave up 0 bases and J gave up 3 bases, with 11 bases separating them. CDR3 length equals 14 residues. Germline CDR1 reads DFQATT; CDR2 reads SNEGSKA (reference sequence). This chain's CDR3 is CSARDFRGDYGYTF. CDR3 in DNA: TGCAGTGCTAGAGATTTTAGAGGGGACTATGGCTACACCTTC.

This clonotype was picked up a small number of times. This chain's CDR3 is CASSLASRETQYF. In DNA form, the CDR3 reads TGCGCCAGCAGCTTGGCAAGTCGAGAGACCCAGTACTTC. The rearrangement joins TRBV5-1 to TRBJ2-5; D remains unclear. The CDR3 totals 13 residues. Per the germline V gene, CDR1 is SGHRS and CDR2 is YFSETQ. Deletions cut 0 bases from V and 4 bases from J, with 7 bases between.

The table lists this clonotype with a few counts. This rearrangement joins TRBV12-3 or TRBV12-4 to TRBJ1-1; a weak D match, TRBD1 (5 bases). CDR3 length equals 15 residues. Trimming stripped 3 bases from V and 4 bases from J, with 15 bases between. CDR3 amino acids: CASSFQGSRGTEAFF. The CDR3 DNA is TGTGCCAGCAGTTTTCAGGGATCTAGGGGCACTGAAGCTTTCTTT.

This clonotype was detected ten times or more. The chain has TRBV12-3 or TRBV12-4 and TRBJ1-5; perhaps TRBD1 as D (5 bases). There are 15 residues in the CDR3. V was shortened by 5 bases and J by 6 bases, with 17 bases between the two germline ends. The CDR3 loop reads CASSPRGQRGQPQHF. CDR3 nucleotides: TGTGCCAGCAGTCCCCGTGGACAACGGGGTCAGCCCCAGCATTTT.

The CDR3 loop is CASSLALGTGQAQYF. The CDR3 nucleotides are TGTGCCAGCAGCTTAGCGCTTGGGACAGGGCAGGCCCAGTACTTC. The V call is TRBV7-2, the J call TRBJ2-5; 9 positions agree with TRBD1. The germline V gene has CDR1 SGHTA and CDR2 FQGNSA. V was clipped by 0 bases and J by 9 bases; unmatched bases: 8. The CDR3 consists of 15 residues.

The rearrangement uses TRBV7-8 and TRBJ2-3; 7 nucleotides align to TRBD2. The V segment lost 5 bases and the J segment 3 bases; nucleotides outside the gene matches: 11. From germline, CDR1 is SGHVS and CDR2 FQNEAQ. The CDR3 spans 16 residues. DNA of the CDR3: TGTGCCAGCAGCCTCCAGGGCGGGAGTCAAACAGATACGCAGTATTTT. Its translation is CASSLQGGSQTDTQYF. The variable domain in full, with the rest retrieved from reference TRBV7-8 and TRBJ2-3, is GAGVSQSPRYKVAKRGQDVALRCDPISGHVSLFWYQQALGQGPEFLTYFQNEAQLDKSGLPSDRFFAERPEGSVSTLKIQRTQQEDSAVYLCASSLQGGSQTDTQYFGPGTRLTVL.

V gene TRBV29-1 combines with J gene TRBJ2-1; 9 nucleotides line up with TRBD2. The CDR3 length is 13 residues. V shed 4 bases, J shed 3 bases, and the junction held 1 base outside the gene matches. The germline V gene encodes CDR1 SQVTM and CDR2 ANQGSEA. CDR3 in amino acids: CSVGGRGYNEQFF. CDR3 in DNA: TGCAGCGTTGGCGGGAGGGGCTACAATGAGCAGTTCTTC.

The chain carries TRBV5-1 and TRBJ2-5, with D perhaps TRBD1 or TRBD2 (5 bases each). Trimming removed 0 bases at V and 1 base at J, with 22 bases between. The germline CDR1 and CDR2 sequences are SGHRS and YFSETQ. This CDR3 is built from 19 residues. The CDR3: CASSLGQFGTYLVQETQYF. CDR3 nucleotides: TGCGCCAGCAGCTTGGGTCAGTTCGGGACCTACTTGGTCCAAGAGACCCAGTACTTC.

V is TRBV29-1 and J is TRBJ1-2; the D is unclear. The germline V gene has CDR1 SQVTM and CDR2 ANQGSEA. The V and J ends lost 6 bases and 3 bases respectively, with 8 bases between them. CDR3 length equals 11 residues. The CDR3: CSVSRDYGYTF. In DNA, the CDR3 is TGCAGCGTCTCTAGGGACTATGGCTACACCTTC. Complete variable domain (other parts from reference TRBV29-1 and TRBJ1-2): SAVISQKPSRDICQRGTSLTIQCQVDSQVTMMFWYRQQPGQSLTLIATANQGSEATYESGFVIDKFPISRPNLTFSTLTVSNMSPEDSSIYLCSVSRDYGYTFGSGTRLTVV.

This clonotype occurred a few times. This chain links TRBV15 with TRBJ2-6; no definite D call. The CDR3 extends over 16 amino acids. The V and J ends lost 5 bases and 0 bases respectively, with 11 bases between them. Germline V lookup: CDR1 LNHNV, CDR2 YYDKDF (reference sequence). The CDR3 here is CATSPLANSGANVLTF. CDR3 sequence (DNA): TGTGCCACCAGCCCCCTGGCGAACTCTGGGGCCAACGTCCTGACTTTC.

This clonotype was recorded many times. The DNA of the CDR3 is TGTGCCAGCAGCGCAGACAGGGAAGGACAGCCCCAGCATTTT. Translated: CASSADREGQPQHF. The rearrangement joins TRBV2 to TRBJ1-5, with 7 bases lining up with TRBD1. The CDR3 has 14 residues. Germline CDR1 SNHLY, CDR2 FYNNEI. The V gene end was trimmed by 6 bases and the J gene end by 7 bases; junction bases not matched to a gene: 9.

This clonotype has a handful of counts. This sequence joins TRBV7-2 and TRBJ2-3, with TRBD2 as a possible D gene (5 bases). Trimming removed 5 bases at V and 3 bases at J, with 15 bases between. Germline lookup yields CDR1 SGHTA and CDR2 FQGNSA. This CDR3 region has 15 residues. The CDR3 sequence: CASSKSGGVTDTQYF. The CDR3 DNA is TGTGCCAGCAGCAAAAGCGGAGGTGTTACAGATACGCAGTATTTT.

The chain combines TRBV6-2 or TRBV6-3 with TRBJ2-3; 8 bases align to TRBD2. This CDR3 has 16 amino acids. Unmatched junction bases numbered 8, after V lost 6 bases and J lost 0 bases. Germline V gene lookup returns CDR1 MNHEY and CDR2 SVGEGT. The DNA of the CDR3 is TGTGCCAGCAGCAACCCACTAGCGGCGAGCACAGATACGCAGTATTTT. Residues: CASSNPLAASTDTQYF.

This clonotype was counted only a few times. This sequence joins TRBV20-1 and TRBJ2-1, with 9 bases fitting TRBD1. The germline V gene encodes CDR1 DFQATT and CDR2 SNEGSKA (reference sequence). Trimming at V came to 3 bases and at J to 3 bases, leaving 3 bases not matched to a gene. The CDR3 has 14 residues. CDR3 region: CSARSGQGYNEQFF. CDR3 DNA: TGCAGTGCTAGGTCGGGACAGGGCTACAATGAGCAGTTCTTC.

Regarding this clonotype: Compared with germline, one end of the junction differs, possibly owing to a read error. The chain joins TRBV28 to TRBJ2-2, with a possible D match to TRBD2 (6 bases). CDR1 is MDHEN and CDR2 is SYDVKM in the germline V gene. The CDR3 spans 14 residues. The CDR3 protein is CASWSRGGTGGLFF. The CDR3 DNA reads TGTGCCAGCTGGTCCAGAGGAGGCACCGGGGGGCTGTTTTTT.

This clonotype has ten or more counts. The chain recombines TRBV4-3 with TRBJ2-4, with D tentatively TRBD2 (6 bases). The ends were cut back, 1 base at V and 8 bases at J, with 18 bases in the middle. CDR3 length: 16 residues. The germline CDR1 and CDR2 sequences are LGHNA and YSLEER. CDR3 residues: CASSQGPAGGTDIQYF. The CDR3 DNA sequence: TGCGCCAGCAGCCAAGGACCGGCTGGGGGGACGGACATTCAGTACTTC.

The chain joins TRBV4-1 to TRBJ1-1; 8 bases map to TRBD1. Germline V gene data show CDR1 as MGHRA and CDR2 as YSYEKL. This CDR3 is 17 amino acids long. V gave up 4 bases and J gave up 1 base; unmatched junction bases: 11. The CDR3 nucleotides are TGCGCCAGCAGCCTCCTGGTTGTAACAGGGGGGAACACTGAAGCTTTCTTT. Protein product: CASSLLVVTGGNTEAFF.